What follows are 11 T cell receptor beta chains derived from one specimen sequenced in a study of blood T cell repertoires in COVID-19. Produced via immunoSEQ multiplex PCR; TCRdb's table is partial and in-frame only. The sample holds 150,000 to 180,000 clones, 75% to 95% seen once. Source material: peripheral blood. The receptors derive from a man over 45 with acute or convalescent COVID-19.

CDR3 bases: TGTGCCAGCAGCCCCCGACCGGGGGGATCCGACTACACCTTC. This gives the protein CASSPRPGGSDYTF. The rearrangement links TRBV4-2 to TRBJ1-2; the D gene is possibly TRBD1 (5 bases). The germline CDR1 and CDR2 sequences are LGHNA and YNFKEQ. The CDR3 covers 14 residues. V shed 4 bases and J shed 10 bases, with 19 bases lying between them.

The CDR3 protein is CASSPNIGVTGYNEQFF. Written as DNA, the CDR3 is TGTGCCAGCAGTCCTAACATAGGGGTTACCGGCTACAATGAGCAGTTCTTC. The rearrangement links TRBV27 to TRBJ2-1, with a possible D match to TRBD1 (5 bases). The V end was cut by 5 bases, the J end by 3 bases, with 20 bases between. Germline V lookup: CDR1 MNHEY, CDR2 SMNVEV (reference sequence). This CDR3 comprises 17 residues.

The V gene is TRBV6-1, the J gene TRBJ1-2; 7 positions match TRBD1. The V gene end was trimmed by 3 bases and the J gene end by 5 bases; junction bases not matched to a gene: 6. This CDR3 has 14 amino acids. CDR1 MNHNS and CDR2 SASEGT come from the germline V gene. The CDR3 DNA reads as TGTGCCAGCAGTGAGGCAGGGGGACAATATGGCTACACCTTC. As protein: CASSEAGGQYGYTF.

CDR3 coding DNA: TGTGCCAGCCGTGGACAGCAGGGTGATACGCAGTATTTT. This encodes CASRGQQGDTQYF. The J gene is TRBJ2-3, the V gene TRBV7-8; possible D gene TRBD1, 6 bases. CDR1 is SGHVS, CDR2 FQNEAQ, per germline. The V and J ends lost 8 bases and 6 bases respectively, with 15 bases between them. This CDR3 spans 13 amino acids.

The chain carries TRBV24-1 and TRBJ2-1, with a tentative D call TRBD2 (6 bases). This CDR3 is 16 amino acids long. The germline V gene has CDR1 KGHDR and CDR2 SFDVKD. V was cut by 4 bases and J by 9 bases, with 21 bases left in between. CDR3 in DNA: TGTGCCACCAGTGACCCCGGAGGGCCAACCGGTGGTGAGCAGTTCTTC. Translated: CATSDPGGPTGGEQFF.

This sequence joins TRBV7-9 and TRBJ1-3; D is uncertain. This CDR3 has 13 amino acids. Germline V gene data show CDR1 as SEHNR and CDR2 as FQNEAQ (reference sequence). Trimming shortened V by 4 bases and J by 5 bases, and 9 bases separated the two germline ends. CDR3 amino acids: CASSSVFRNTIYF. For the CDR3, the DNA is TGTGCCAGCAGCTCAGTCTTCCGAAACACCATATATTTT.

The J gene is TRBJ1-2, the V gene TRBV27, with a possible D match to TRBD1 (6 bases). V lost 5 bases and J lost 8, with 15 bases in between. The CDR3 runs to 13 residues. CDR1 MNHEY and CDR2 SMNVEV come from the germline V gene (reference sequence). CDR3 region: CASSPREGDGYTF. The CDR3 DNA sequence: TGTGCCAGCAGTCCTCGGGAGGGGGACGGCTACACCTTC.

This rearrangement joins TRBV11-2 to TRBJ2-1; possible D gene TRBD2, 6 bases. Germline values: CDR1 SGHAT, CDR2 FQNNGV. Between the trimmed V and J ends, which lost 5 bases and 4 bases, there was a span of 15 bases. The CDR3 sequence is 15 residues long. The CDR3 sequence: CASSPGTLEYNEQFF. CDR3 coding DNA: TGTGCCAGCAGCCCTGGGACTCTGGAGTACAATGAGCAGTTCTTC.

The CDR3 spells CASSLVGSNTEAFF. The CDR3 coding sequence is TGTGCCAGCAGCTTGGTCGGGTCGAACACTGAAGCTTTCTTT. The rearrangement links TRBV5-4 to TRBJ1-1; no definite D call. This CDR3 comprises 14 residues. V lost 0 bases and J lost 1, with 7 bases in between. The germline CDR1 and CDR2 sequences are SGHNT and YYREEE (reference sequence).

This rearrangement joins TRBV9 to TRBJ2-1; 9 bases line up with TRBD1. Losses at the gene ends were 2 bases for V and 8 bases for J; bases not matched to a gene: 11. This CDR3 comprises 16 residues. Germline CDR1 is SGDLS and CDR2 is YYNGEE. CDR3 protein: CASSVSWGQGLHEQFF. CDR3 nucleotide sequence: TGTGCCAGCAGCGTGAGCTGGGGACAGGGATTGCATGAGCAGTTCTTC.

V and J are TRBV28 and TRBJ1-1, with 7 bases aligning to TRBD1. The trim removed 11 bases at V and 12 bases at J, leaving 12 bases unmatched. The CDR3 has 11 residues. Germline V CDR1 and CDR2: MDHEN, SYDVKM. CDR3 sequence reads: CASTETGRSFF. The CDR3 DNA follows: TGTGCCTCTACCGAGACAGGGCGGTCTTTCTTT.